This is a list of T cell receptor beta chains from one sample in a study of T cell clonotyping in hematopoietic cell transplantation. Sequencing was performed with immunoSEQ multiplex PCR; in TCRdb, only in-frame clones are kept and a portion is missing. The sample lists 65,000 to 75,000 clones, roughly 93% occurring once. The sample was peripheral blood mononuclear cells. The receptors come from a man aged 50 to 59 in good health. Some clones in this sample may be carry-over from other donors' samples. CDR3s include the opening cysteine and the closing phenylalanine or tryptophan. The order of the fields is V gene, clone size, J gene, D gene, CDR3 DNA, CDR3 protein. The D gene is left open where the match is weak. Not all rows give a size; the values are once, few, many and, for expanded clones, a class.

v_gene: TRBV27; abundance: NA; j_gene: TRBJ1-5; d_gene: NA; CDR3nt: TGTGCCAGCAGTATAGGGAGCAATCAGCCCCAGCATTTT; CDR3aa: CASSIGSNQPQHF
v_gene: TRBV28; abundance: NA; j_gene: TRBJ2-3; d_gene: TRBD2; CDR3nt: TGTGCCAGCAGTTCGGGACTAGCGGGCCCCTCAGATACGCAGTATTTT; CDR3aa: CASSSGLAGPSDTQYF
v_gene: TRBV28; abundance: NA; j_gene: TRBJ2-7; d_gene: NA; CDR3nt: TGTGCCAGCAGTTTGGGCCCCTTGCAGTACTTC; CDR3aa: CASSLGPLQYF
v_gene: TRBV5-1; abundance: NA; j_gene: TRBJ2-5; d_gene: NA; CDR3nt: TGCGCCAGCAGCTTGGGACAGGGACTGGGAGAGACCCAGTACTTC; CDR3aa: CASSLGQGLGETQYF
v_gene: TRBV7-6; abundance: few; j_gene: TRBJ1-2; d_gene: NA; CDR3nt: TGTGCCAGCAGCCCGGGCGGGGGTTTGGAGGGCTACACCTTC; CDR3aa: CASSPGGGLEGYTF
v_gene: TRBV7-2; abundance: NA; j_gene: TRBJ2-5; d_gene: TRBD2; CDR3nt: TGTGCCAGCAGCTTGGGTAGCGGGGGGGAAGAGACCCAGTACTTC; CDR3aa: CASSLGSGGEETQYF
v_gene: TRBV29-1; abundance: NA; j_gene: TRBJ2-3; d_gene: TRBD2; CDR3nt: TGCAGCTTCTGTATTAGCGGGATTGAGGAAGATACGCAGTATTTT; CDR3aa: CSFCISGIEEDTQYF
v_gene: TRBV6-1; abundance: NA; j_gene: TRBJ2-5; d_gene: NA; CDR3nt: TGTGCCACCGGCCCCGCGGCCCAGGCTCAAGAGACCCAGTACTTC; CDR3aa: CATGPAAQAQETQYF
v_gene: TRBV27; abundance: NA; j_gene: TRBJ2-7; d_gene: NA; CDR3nt: TGTGCCAGCAGATACGGCTCAGCCTACGAGCAGTACTTC; CDR3aa: CASRYGSAYEQYF
v_gene: TRBV19; abundance: NA; j_gene: TRBJ1-5; d_gene: NA; CDR3nt: TGTGCCAGTAGTATAGTACAGGGAAAGATAGCTCAGCCCCAGCATTTT; CDR3aa: CASSIVQGKIAQPQHF
v_gene: TRBV28; abundance: NA; j_gene: TRBJ1-4; d_gene: TRBD1; CDR3nt: TGTGCCAGCAGCCCTAGGGGAAGGGGGCATAATGAAAAACTGTTTTTT; CDR3aa: CASSPRGRGHNEKLFF
v_gene: TRBV15; abundance: NA; j_gene: TRBJ2-2; d_gene: NA; CDR3nt: TGTGCCACCAGCAGAGATATGCGAGGAACCGGGGAGCTGTTTTTT; CDR3aa: CATSRDMRGTGELFF
v_gene: TRBV25-1; abundance: NA; j_gene: TRBJ1-1; d_gene: NA; CDR3nt: TGTGCCAGCAGTGAATTAAAGGGATCCGCTTTCTTT; CDR3aa: CASSELKGSAFF
v_gene: TRBV18; abundance: NA; j_gene: TRBJ2-7; d_gene: NA; CDR3nt: TGTGCCAGCTCACCACCAACAACCTACGAGCAGTACTTC; CDR3aa: CASSPPTTYEQYF
v_gene: TRBV9; abundance: NA; j_gene: TRBJ2-7; d_gene: NA; CDR3nt: TGTGCCAGCAGCGTAGAAGGGAGTAACGACGAGCAGTACTTC; CDR3aa: CASSVEGSNDEQYF
v_gene: TRBV7-8; abundance: NA; j_gene: TRBJ2-7; d_gene: NA; CDR3nt: TGTGCCAGCAGCTTAGACGGGAATGCCTACGAGCAGTACTTC; CDR3aa: CASSLDGNAYEQYF
v_gene: TRBV6-1; abundance: NA; j_gene: TRBJ2-5; d_gene: TRBD1; CDR3nt: TGTGCCAGCACCGGGACAGGGGCCCAAGAGACCCAGTACTTC; CDR3aa: CASTGTGAQETQYF
v_gene: TRBV6-5; abundance: NA; j_gene: TRBJ1-5; d_gene: TRBD1; CDR3nt: TGTGCCAGCAGTTACTCGAACAGGGGAGGTCAGCCCCAGCATTTT; CDR3aa: CASSYSNRGGQPQHF
v_gene: TRBV28; abundance: NA; j_gene: TRBJ1-2; d_gene: NA; CDR3nt: TGTGCCAGCAGTTTATTAGGGGGATATGGCTACACCTTC; CDR3aa: CASSLLGGYGYTF
v_gene: TRBV2; abundance: NA; j_gene: TRBJ1-5; d_gene: NA; CDR3nt: TGTGCCAGCAGTAGGACAGCTCGGAGCAATCAGCCCCAGCATTTT; CDR3aa: CASSRTARSNQPQHF
v_gene: TRBV27; abundance: NA; j_gene: TRBJ2-7; d_gene: TRBD1; CDR3nt: TGTGCCAGCAGTTTATTGCCTCCGGGACAGGGGGCTAACGAGCAGTACTTC; CDR3aa: CASSLLPPGQGANEQYF
v_gene: TRBV28; abundance: NA; j_gene: TRBJ1-2; d_gene: NA; CDR3nt: TGTGCCAGCAGTCCCCTCACGACCAGGAGTGACTATGGCTACACCTTC; CDR3aa: CASSPLTTRSDYGYTF
v_gene: TRBV6-5; abundance: NA; j_gene: TRBJ1-6; d_gene: NA; CDR3nt: TGTGCCAGCAGTTACTCGTACAATTCACCCCTCCACTTT; CDR3aa: CASSYSYNSPLHF
v_gene: TRBV6-6; abundance: NA; j_gene: TRBJ2-7; d_gene: TRBD1; CDR3nt: TGTGCCAGCAGACAACAGGGGGATAGCTACGAGCAGTACTTC; CDR3aa: CASRQQGDSYEQYF
v_gene: TRBV7-2; abundance: NA; j_gene: TRBJ1-4; d_gene: NA; CDR3nt: TGTGCCAGCAGCTTTCAGACAGGCCTTAATGAAAAACTGTTTTTT; CDR3aa: CASSFQTGLNEKLFF
v_gene: TRBV14; abundance: NA; j_gene: TRBJ1-2; d_gene: NA; CDR3nt: TGTGCCAGCAGTCCCTGGGGGGTGGATGGCTACACCTTC; CDR3aa: CASSPWGVDGYTF
v_gene: TRBV7-6; abundance: NA; j_gene: TRBJ2-7; d_gene: NA; CDR3nt: TGTGCCAGCAGCTTGGAGACAGGACCCACCTACGAGCAGTACTTC; CDR3aa: CASSLETGPTYEQYF
v_gene: TRBV5-1; abundance: NA; j_gene: TRBJ2-7; d_gene: TRBD2; CDR3nt: TGCGCCAGCACCTTTGGGGGGGGTAAGGACGAGCAGTACTTC; CDR3aa: CASTFGGGKDEQYF
v_gene: TRBV29-1; abundance: NA; j_gene: TRBJ2-5; d_gene: NA; CDR3nt: TGCAGCGTGGGAGAGGGACGGAGAGAGACCCAGTACTTC; CDR3aa: CSVGEGRRETQYF